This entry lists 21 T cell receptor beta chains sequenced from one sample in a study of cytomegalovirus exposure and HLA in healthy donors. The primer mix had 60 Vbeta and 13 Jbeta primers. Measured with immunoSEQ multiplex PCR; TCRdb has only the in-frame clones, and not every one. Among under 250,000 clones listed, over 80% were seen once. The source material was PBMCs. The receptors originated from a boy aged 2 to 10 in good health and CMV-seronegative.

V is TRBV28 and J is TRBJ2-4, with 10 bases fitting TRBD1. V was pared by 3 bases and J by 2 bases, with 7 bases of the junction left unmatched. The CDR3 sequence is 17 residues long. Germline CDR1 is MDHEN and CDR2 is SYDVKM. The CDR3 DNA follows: TGTGCCAGCAGTTTCGAGGGACAGGGGATGACCAAAAACATTCAGTACTTC. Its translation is CASSFEGQGMTKNIQYF.

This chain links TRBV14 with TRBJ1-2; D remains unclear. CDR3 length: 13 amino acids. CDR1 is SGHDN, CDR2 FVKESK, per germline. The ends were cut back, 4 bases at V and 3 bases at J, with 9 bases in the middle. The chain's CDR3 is CASSRDMDYGYTF. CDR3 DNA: TGTGCCAGCAGCCGTGACATGGACTATGGCTACACCTTC. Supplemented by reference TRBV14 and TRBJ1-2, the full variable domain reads EAGVTQFPSHSVIEKGQTVTLRCDPISGHDNLYWYRRVMGKEIKFLLHFVKESKQDESGMPNNRFLAERTGGTYSTLKVQPAELEDSGVYFCASSRDMDYGYTFGSGTRLTVV.

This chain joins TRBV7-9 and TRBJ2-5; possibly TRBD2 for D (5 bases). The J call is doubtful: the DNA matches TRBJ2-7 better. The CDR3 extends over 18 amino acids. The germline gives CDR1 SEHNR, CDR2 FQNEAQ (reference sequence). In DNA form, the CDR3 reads TGTGCCAGCAGAACCCTTGCCCCAGAGGGCGCGGTGTATGACGAGCAGTACTTC. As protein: CASRTLAPEGAVYDEQYF.

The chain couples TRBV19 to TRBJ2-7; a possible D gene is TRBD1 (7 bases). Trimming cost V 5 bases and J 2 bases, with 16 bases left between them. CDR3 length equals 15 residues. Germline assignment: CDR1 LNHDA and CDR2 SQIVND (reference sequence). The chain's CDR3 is CASSPGGTFTYEQYF. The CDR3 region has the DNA TGTGCCAGTAGTCCAGGGGGGACTTTTACCTACGAGCAGTACTTC. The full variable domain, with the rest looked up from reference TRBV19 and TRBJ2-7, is DGGITQSPKYLFRKEGQNVTLSCEQNLNHDAMYWYRQDPGQGLRLIYYSQIVNDFQKGDIAEGYSVSREKKESFPLTVTSAQKNPTAFYLCASSPGGTFTYEQYFGPGTRLTVT.

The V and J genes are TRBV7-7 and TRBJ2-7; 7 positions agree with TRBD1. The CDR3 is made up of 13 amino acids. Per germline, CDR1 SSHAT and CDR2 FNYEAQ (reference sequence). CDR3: CARPGQTSYEQYF. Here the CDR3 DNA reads TGTGCTAGACCGGGACAGACCTCCTACGAGCAGTACTTC.

The CDR3: CASSVRDRNSPLHF. In nucleotides, the CDR3 is TGTGCCAGCAGTGTCCGGGACAGGAATTCACCCCTCCACTTT. The chain recombines TRBV6-1 with TRBJ1-6; 8 bases match TRBD1. The CDR3 covers 14 residues. Unmatched junction bases numbered 3, after V lost 4 bases and J lost 7 bases. Germline V gives CDR1 MNHNS, CDR2 SASEGT.

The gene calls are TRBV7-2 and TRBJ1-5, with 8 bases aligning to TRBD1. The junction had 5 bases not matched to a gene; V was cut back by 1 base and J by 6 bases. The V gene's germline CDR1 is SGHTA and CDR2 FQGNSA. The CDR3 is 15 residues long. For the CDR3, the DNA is TGTGCCAGCAGCTTAGGACAGGGGATACGTCAGCCCCAGCATTTT. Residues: CASSLGQGIRQPQHF.

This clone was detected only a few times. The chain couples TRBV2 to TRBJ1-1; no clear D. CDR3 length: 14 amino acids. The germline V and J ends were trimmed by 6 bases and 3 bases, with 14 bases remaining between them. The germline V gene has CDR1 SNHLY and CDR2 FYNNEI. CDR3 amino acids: CASSVRDTDTEAFF. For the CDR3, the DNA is TGTGCCAGCAGCGTAAGAGACACAGACACTGAAGCTTTCTTT.

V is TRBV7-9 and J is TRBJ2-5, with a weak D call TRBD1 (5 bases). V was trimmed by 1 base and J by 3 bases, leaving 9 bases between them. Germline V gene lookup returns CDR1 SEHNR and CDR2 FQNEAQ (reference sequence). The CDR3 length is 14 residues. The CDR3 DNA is TGTGCCAGCAGCTTAGGGGGCAGAAAAGAGACCCAGTACTTC. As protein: CASSLGGRKETQYF. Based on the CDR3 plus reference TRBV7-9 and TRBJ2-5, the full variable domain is DTGVSQNPRHKITKRGQNVTFRCDPISEHNRLYWYRQTLGQGPEFLTYFQNEAQLEKSRLLSDRFSAERPKGSFSTLEIQRTEQGDSAMYLCASSLGGRKETQYFGPGTRLLVL.

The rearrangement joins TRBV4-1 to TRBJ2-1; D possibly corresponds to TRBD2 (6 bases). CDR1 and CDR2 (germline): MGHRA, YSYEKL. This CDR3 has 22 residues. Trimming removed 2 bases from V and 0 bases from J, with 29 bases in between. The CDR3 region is CASSQSQPGGGKYLSSYNEQFF. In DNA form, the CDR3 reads TGCGCCAGCAGCCAATCCCAACCCGGGGGTGGAAAATACCTGAGCTCCTACAATGAGCAGTTCTTC.

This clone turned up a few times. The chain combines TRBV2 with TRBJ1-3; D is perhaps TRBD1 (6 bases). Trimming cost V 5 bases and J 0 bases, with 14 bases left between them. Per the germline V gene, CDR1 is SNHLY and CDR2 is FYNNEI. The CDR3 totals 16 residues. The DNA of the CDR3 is TGTGCCAGCAGTCGACGGACAGTTAGCTCTGGAAACACCATATATTTT. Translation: CASSRRTVSSGNTIYF.

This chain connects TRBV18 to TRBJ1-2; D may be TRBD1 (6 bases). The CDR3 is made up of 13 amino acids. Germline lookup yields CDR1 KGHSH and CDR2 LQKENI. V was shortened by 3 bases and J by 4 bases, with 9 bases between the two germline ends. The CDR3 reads CASSPARGYGYTF. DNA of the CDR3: TGTGCCAGCTCACCCGCCAGGGGCTATGGCTACACCTTC.

CDR3 DNA: TGTGCCAGCAGCCAATGGCGGGAGCAGTACTTC. Translating gives CASSQWREQYF. The chain combines TRBV14 with TRBJ2-7; no definite D call. The germline V and J ends were trimmed by 2 bases and 7 bases, with 6 bases remaining between them. CDR3 length equals 11 residues. Germline CDR1 reads SGHDN; CDR2 reads FVKESK.

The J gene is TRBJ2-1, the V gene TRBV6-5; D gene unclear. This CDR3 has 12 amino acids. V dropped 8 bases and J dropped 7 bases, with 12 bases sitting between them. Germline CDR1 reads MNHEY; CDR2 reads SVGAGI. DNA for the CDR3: TGTGCCAGCGGTAAGGCCGGGAATGAGCAGTTCTTC. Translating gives CASGKAGNEQFF.

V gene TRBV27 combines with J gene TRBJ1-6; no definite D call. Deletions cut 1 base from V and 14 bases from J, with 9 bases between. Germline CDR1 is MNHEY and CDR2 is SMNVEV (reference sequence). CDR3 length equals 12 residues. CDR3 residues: CASSLFGQTLHF. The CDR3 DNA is TGTGCCAGCAGTTTATTTGGGCAGACCCTCCACTTT.

The CDR3 reads CSVELGRTDRSYEQYF. CDR3 coding DNA: TGCAGCGTTGAACTTGGTCGGACAGACCGATCCTACGAGCAGTACTTC. The V gene is TRBV29-1, the J gene TRBJ2-7; possible D gene TRBD1, 6 bases. The germline V gene encodes CDR1 SQVTM and CDR2 ANQGSEA. The length of the CDR3 is 16 residues. The V end lost 2 bases, the J end lost 1 base, and 18 bases lay between the germline ends.

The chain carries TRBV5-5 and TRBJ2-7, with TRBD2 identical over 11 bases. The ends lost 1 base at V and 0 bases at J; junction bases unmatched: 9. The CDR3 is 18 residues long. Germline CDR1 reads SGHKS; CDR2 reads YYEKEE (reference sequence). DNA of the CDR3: TGTGCCAGCAGCTTGATGGTTGGACTAGCGGGCAGCTCCTACGAGCAGTACTTC. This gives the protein CASSLMVGLAGSSYEQYF.

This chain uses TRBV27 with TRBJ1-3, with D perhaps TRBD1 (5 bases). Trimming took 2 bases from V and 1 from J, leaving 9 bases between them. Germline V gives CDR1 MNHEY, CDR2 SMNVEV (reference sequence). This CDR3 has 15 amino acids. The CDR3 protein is CASSLAGSSGNTIYF. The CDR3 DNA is TGTGCCAGCAGTTTAGCAGGGTCGTCTGGAAACACCATATATTTT.

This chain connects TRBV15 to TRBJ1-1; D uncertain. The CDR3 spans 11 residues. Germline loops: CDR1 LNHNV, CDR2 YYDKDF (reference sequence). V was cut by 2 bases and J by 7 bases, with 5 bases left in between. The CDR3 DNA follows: TGTGCCACCAGCAGATCTAGTGAAGCTTTCTTT. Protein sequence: CATSRSSEAFF.

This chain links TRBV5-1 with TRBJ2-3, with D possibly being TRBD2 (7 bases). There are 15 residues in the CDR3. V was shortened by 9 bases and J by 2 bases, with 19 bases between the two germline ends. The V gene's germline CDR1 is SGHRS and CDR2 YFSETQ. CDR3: CATSEGGRVTDTQYF. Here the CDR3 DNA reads TGCGCCACCTCGGAGGGGGGGCGGGTCACAGATACGCAGTATTTT.

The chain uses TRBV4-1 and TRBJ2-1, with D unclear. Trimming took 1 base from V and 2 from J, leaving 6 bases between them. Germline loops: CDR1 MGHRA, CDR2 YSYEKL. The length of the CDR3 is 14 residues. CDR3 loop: CASSQVEAYNEQFF. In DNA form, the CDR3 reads TGCGCCAGCAGCCAAGTAGAGGCCTACAATGAGCAGTTCTTC.